This T cell receptor (beta chain) comes out of a study of T cells expressing NK-cell markers. TCRdb re-called the 5' RACE reads; one entry per CDR3 protein, DNA not given. This table lists roughly 450,000 distinct CDR3 sequences. The CDR3 has 14 residues. The germline V gene encodes CDR1 KGHSH and CDR2 LQKENI. This TCR was recovered from a woman in her forties or fifties in good health. The chain is built from TRBV18 and TRBJ2-5; no DNA is available, so the TRBD2 call from TCRdb remains unchecked. The sample comprised blood T cells: a sorted CD56 or NKG2C T cell subset, CD4+ or CD8+ T cells, or bulk PBMC T cells (not recorded which). CDR3 sequence reads: CASSSNSGQETQYF.